The T cell receptor (beta chain) described here comes from a study of shared clonotypes between healthy human individuals. Notes on the study in general: Among the subsets, naive ones generally showed larger estimated richness than memory ones.

CD8 cells regarded as naive lacked CD45RO, were positively chosen for CCR7, and omitted terminally differentiated effector memory CD45RA+ cells. Points on this clone: The antigen remains unidentified.

Some clones are missing from TCRdb's copy, which holds only in-frame ones; the method was immunoSEQ multiplex PCR. Of about 2.1 million clones in the sample, around 95% were seen once. The origin of this receptor is a young man in good health. Some clones in this sample may be carry-over from other donors' samples. Input material: naive CD8+ T cells from PBMCs.

The CDR3 bases are TGTGCCAGCAGCCCCGGTATGGGACAGGGGGCTCACGAGCAGTACTTC. The encoded protein is CASSPGMGQGAHEQYF. The chain links TRBV27 to TRBJ2-7; 12 bases are a match to TRBD1. The CDR3 covers 16 residues. CDR1 is MNHEY and CDR2 is SMNVEV in the germline V gene (reference sequence). With V trimmed by 6 bases and J by 5 bases, 11 bases remained unmatched.